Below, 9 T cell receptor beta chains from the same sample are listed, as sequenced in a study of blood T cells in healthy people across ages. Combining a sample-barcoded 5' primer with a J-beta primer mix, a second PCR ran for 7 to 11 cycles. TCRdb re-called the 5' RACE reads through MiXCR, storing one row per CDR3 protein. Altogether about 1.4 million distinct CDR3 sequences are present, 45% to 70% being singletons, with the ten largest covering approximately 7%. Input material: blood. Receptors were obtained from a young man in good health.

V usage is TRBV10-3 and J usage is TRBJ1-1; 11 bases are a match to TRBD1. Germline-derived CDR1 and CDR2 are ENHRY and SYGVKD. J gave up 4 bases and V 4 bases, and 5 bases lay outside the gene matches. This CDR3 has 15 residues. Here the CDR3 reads CAISAGTGGFTEAFF. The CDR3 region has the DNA TGTGCCATCAGTGCCGGGACAGGGGGTTTCACTGAAGCTTTCTTT.

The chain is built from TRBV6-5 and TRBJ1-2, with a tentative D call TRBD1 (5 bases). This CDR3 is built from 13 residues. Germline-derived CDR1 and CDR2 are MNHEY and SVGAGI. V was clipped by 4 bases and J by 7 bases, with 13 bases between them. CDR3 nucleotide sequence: TGTGCCAGCAGTTTGGGCAGGGAGGTTGGCTACACCTTC. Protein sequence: CASSLGREVGYTF.

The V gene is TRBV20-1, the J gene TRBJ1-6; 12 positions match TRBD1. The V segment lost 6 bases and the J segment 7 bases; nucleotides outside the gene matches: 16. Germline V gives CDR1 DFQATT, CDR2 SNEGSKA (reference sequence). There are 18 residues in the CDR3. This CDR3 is CSAADLRDRGRRNSPLHF. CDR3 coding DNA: TGCAGTGCAGCGGATTTAAGGGACAGGGGGCGTAGGAATTCACCCCTCCACTTT.

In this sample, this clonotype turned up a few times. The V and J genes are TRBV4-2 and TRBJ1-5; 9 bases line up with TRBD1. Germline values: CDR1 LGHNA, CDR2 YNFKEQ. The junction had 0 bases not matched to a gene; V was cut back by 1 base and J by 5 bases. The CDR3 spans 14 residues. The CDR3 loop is CASSQGTGDQPQHF. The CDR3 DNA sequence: TGTGCCAGCAGCCAAGGGACAGGGGATCAGCCCCAGCATTTT.

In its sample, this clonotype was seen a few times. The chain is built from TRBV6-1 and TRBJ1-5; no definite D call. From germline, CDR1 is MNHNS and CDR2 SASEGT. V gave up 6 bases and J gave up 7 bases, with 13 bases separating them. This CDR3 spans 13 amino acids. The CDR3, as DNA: TGTGCCAGCAGCAGCGGTTGGAGACAGCCCCAGCATTTT. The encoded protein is CASSSGWRQPQHF.

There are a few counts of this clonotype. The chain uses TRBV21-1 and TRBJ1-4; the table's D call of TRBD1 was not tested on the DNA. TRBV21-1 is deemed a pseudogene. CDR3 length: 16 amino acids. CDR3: CASSAPGTGLREKLFF. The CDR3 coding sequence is TGTGCCAGCAGCGCACCCGGGACAGGGTTACGGGAAAAACTGTTTTTT.

This CDR3 reads CASTGHPSSYEQYF. In DNA, the CDR3 is TGTGCCAGCACTGGACACCCGAGCTCCTACGAGCAGTACTTC. The chain combines TRBV6-2 or TRBV6-3 with TRBJ2-7, with a weak D call TRBD1 (5 bases). Trimming shortened V by 7 bases and J by 0 bases, and 13 bases separated the two germline ends. Germline V gives CDR1 MNHEY, CDR2 SVGEGT. The CDR3 runs 14 residues.

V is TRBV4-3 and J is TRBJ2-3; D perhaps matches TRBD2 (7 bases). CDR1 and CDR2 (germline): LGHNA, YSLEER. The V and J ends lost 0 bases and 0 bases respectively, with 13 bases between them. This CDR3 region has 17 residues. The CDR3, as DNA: TGCGCCAGCAGCCAAGATCGGGGGGCTCTAAGCACAGATACGCAGTATTTT. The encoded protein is CASSQDRGALSTDTQYF.

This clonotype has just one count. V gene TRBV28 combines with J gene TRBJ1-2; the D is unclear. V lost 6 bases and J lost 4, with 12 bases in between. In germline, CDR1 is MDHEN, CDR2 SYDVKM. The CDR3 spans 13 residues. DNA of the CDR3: TGTGCCAGCAGCGCGAGCAACTTCTATGGCTACACCTTC. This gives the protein CASSASNFYGYTF.